In its sample, the clone carrying this TCR beta chain was seen many times. As an off-target read in a library built for alpha chains, this beta chain has a frequency of little significance. Time point defined: sample taken at primary tumor resection. Extraction of whole RNA from tumor, nontumor lung or frozen PBMC preceded unsorted sequencing. Samples came from 60 to 75 TRACERx patients with untreated early-stage lung cancer. This sample is part of a study of spatial heterogeneity in lung cancer. The wider study: Sequences of the beta chain were consistently detected in greater numbers than alpha-chain sequences. On average, each unique TCR and UMI combination appeared more than ten times in raw reads.

TCRdb reanalysed the 5' RACE reads using MiXCR and keeps one entry per CDR3 protein. The sample carries about 13,000 distinct CDR3 sequences, 5% to 6% recorded once. Here the sequenced sample was lung tumor tissue, taken at surgery. The sequence derives from a human donor with early-stage non-small cell lung cancer.

CDR3 nucleotides: TGTGCCAGCAGCCAAGAGTTTCAGGTCAATGAGCAGTTCTTC. Its protein is CASSQEFQVNEQFF. The chain joins TRBV4-2 to TRBJ2-1; D not resolved. Germline V gene data show CDR1 as LGHNA and CDR2 as YNFKEQ. The CDR3 extends over 14 amino acids. Trimming took 0 bases from V and 6 from J, leaving 9 bases between them.